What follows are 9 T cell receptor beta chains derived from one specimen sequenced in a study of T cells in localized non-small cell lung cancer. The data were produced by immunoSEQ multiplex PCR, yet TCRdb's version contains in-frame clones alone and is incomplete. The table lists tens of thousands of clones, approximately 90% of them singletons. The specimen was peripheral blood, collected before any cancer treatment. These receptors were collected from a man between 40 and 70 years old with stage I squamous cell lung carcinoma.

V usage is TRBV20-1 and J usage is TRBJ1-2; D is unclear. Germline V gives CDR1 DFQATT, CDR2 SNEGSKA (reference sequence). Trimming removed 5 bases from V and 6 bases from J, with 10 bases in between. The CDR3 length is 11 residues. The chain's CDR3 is CSALARNGYTF. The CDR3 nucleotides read TGCAGTGCTCTCGCAAGGAATGGCTACACCTTC.

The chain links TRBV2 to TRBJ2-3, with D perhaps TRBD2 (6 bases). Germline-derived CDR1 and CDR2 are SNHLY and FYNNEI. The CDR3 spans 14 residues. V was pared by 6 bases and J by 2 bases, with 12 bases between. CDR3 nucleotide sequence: TGTGCCAGCAGCAGGACTAAAATCACAGATACGCAGTATTTT. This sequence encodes CASSRTKITDTQYF.

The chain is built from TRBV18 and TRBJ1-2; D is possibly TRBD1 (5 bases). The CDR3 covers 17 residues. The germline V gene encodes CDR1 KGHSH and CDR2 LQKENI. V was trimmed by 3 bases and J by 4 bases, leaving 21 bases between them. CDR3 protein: CASSPSFMTGTVYGYTF. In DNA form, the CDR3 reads TGTGCCAGCTCACCTTCTTTCATGACCGGGACGGTCTATGGCTACACCTTC.

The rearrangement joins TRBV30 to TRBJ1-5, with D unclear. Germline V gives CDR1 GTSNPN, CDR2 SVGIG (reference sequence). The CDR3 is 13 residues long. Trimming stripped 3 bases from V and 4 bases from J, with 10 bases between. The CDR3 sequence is CAWRYEGNQPQHF. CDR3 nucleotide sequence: TGTGCCTGGAGGTACGAGGGTAATCAGCCCCAGCATTTT.

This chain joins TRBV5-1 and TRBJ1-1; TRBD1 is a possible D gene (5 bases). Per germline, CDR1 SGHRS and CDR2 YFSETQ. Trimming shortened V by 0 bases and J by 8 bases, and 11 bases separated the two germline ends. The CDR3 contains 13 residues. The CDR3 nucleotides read TGCGCCAGCAGCTTGGTGAGGCGACAGGAAGCTTTCTTT. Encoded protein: CASSLVRRQEAFF.

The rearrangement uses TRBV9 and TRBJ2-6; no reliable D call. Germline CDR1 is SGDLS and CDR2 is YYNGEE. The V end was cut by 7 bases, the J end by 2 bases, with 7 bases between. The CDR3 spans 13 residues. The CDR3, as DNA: TGTGCCAGCGCGTTAGCTGGGGCCAACGTCCTGACTTTC. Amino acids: CASALAGANVLTF.

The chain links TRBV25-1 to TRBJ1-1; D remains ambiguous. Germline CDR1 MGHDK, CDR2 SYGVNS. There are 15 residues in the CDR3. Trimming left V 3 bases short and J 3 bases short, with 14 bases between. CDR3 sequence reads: CASSDTGPLDTEAFF. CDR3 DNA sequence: TGTGCCAGCAGTGACACGGGCCCCCTAGACACTGAAGCTTTCTTT.

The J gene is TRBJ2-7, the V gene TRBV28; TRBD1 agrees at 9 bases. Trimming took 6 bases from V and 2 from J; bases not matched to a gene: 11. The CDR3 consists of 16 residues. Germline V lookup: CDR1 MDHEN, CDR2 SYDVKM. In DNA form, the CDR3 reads TGTGCCAGCAGCCGCGGACAGGGGAAAGGGGCCTACGAGCAGTACTTC. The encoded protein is CASSRGQGKGAYEQYF. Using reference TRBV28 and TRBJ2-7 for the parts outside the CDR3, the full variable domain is DVKVTQSSRYLVKRTGEKVFLECVQDMDHENMFWYRQDPGLGLRLIYFSYDVKMKEKGDIPEGYSVSREKKERFSLILESASTNQTSMYLCASSRGQGKGAYEQYFGPGTRLTVT.

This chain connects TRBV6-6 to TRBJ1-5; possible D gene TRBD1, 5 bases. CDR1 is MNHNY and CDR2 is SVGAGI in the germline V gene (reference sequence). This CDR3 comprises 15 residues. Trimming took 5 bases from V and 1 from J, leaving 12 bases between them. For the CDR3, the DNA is TGTGCCAGCAGTACAATCAGGGAGAGCAATCAGCCCCAGCATTTT. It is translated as CASSTIRESNQPQHF.